Listed here are 13 T cell receptor beta chains from one sample, sequenced in a study of PD-1 blockade in classical Hodgkin lymphoma. The time point was: cycle 4 day 1 (C4D1), after around six weeks of nivolumab. Relapse after autologous stem cell transplantation occurred in every patient, and brentuximab vedotin exposure varied. Profiled with immunoSEQ multiplex PCR; TCRdb holds only in-frame clones, not every one. The sample shows 6,500 to 9,000 clones, around 75% of them seen only once. The material was peripheral blood mononuclear cells (PBMCs), obtained before the fourth cycle of nivolumab. These receptors came from a human donor with classical Hodgkin lymphoma.

V usage is TRBV7-2 and J usage is TRBJ1-5; D gene unclear. The length of the CDR3 is 15 residues. Trimming removed 1 base at V and 3 bases at J, with 10 bases between. Germline CDR1 and CDR2: SGHTA and FQGNSA. As DNA, the CDR3 is TGTGCCAGCAGCTTAGAGGTGGGTTCCAATCAGCCCCAGCATTTT. Protein product: CASSLEVGSNQPQHF.

This chain connects TRBV19 to TRBJ2-3, with 10 nucleotides matching TRBD2. With V trimmed by 6 bases and J by 1 base, 1 base remained unmatched. In germline, CDR1 is LNHDA, CDR2 SQIVND (reference sequence). This CDR3 has 14 amino acids. The DNA for the CDR3 is TGTGCCAGTAGCCTAGCGGGAGGCACAGATACGCAGTATTTT. This codes for CASSLAGGTDTQYF.

The CDR3 coding sequence is TGTGCCAGCAGCCAGGTGGTTAACACCGGGGAGCTGTTTTTT. It encodes CASSQVVNTGELFF. The chain is built from TRBV11-2 and TRBJ2-2; D unresolved. In germline, CDR1 is SGHAT, CDR2 FQNNGV. The V end lost 5 bases, the J end lost 2 bases, and 9 bases lay between the germline ends. CDR3 size: 14 residues.

The gene calls are TRBV9 and TRBJ2-3; 7 bases line up with TRBD2. Germline values: CDR1 SGDLS, CDR2 YYNGEE. The V segment lost 0 bases and the J segment 5 bases; nucleotides outside the gene matches: 3. The CDR3 covers 14 residues. CDR3 loop: CASSVGTRLDTQYF. CDR3 DNA sequence: TGTGCCAGCAGCGTAGGGACTAGGCTAGATACGCAGTATTTT.

The V call is TRBV7-9, the J call TRBJ2-4; 7 bases map to TRBD1. J was trimmed by 7 bases and V by 5 bases; bases with no gene match: 11. This CDR3 has 15 residues. Germline V CDR1 and CDR2: SEHNR, FQNEAQ (reference sequence). The CDR3 DNA follows: TGTGCCAGCAGCATACTTGGGACAGATCCGAACATTCAGTACTTC. It is translated as CASSILGTDPNIQYF.

This clone was recorded once. This chain joins TRBV7-2 and TRBJ2-4, with D perhaps matching TRBD1 (6 bases). The CDR3 totals 15 residues. Germline V lookup: CDR1 SGHTA, CDR2 FQGNSA. V was pared by 5 bases and J by 8 bases, with 19 bases between. This CDR3 reads CASSLPMTGIHIQYF. The CDR3 DNA follows: TGTGCCAGCAGCCTCCCAATGACAGGAATCCACATTCAGTACTTC.

This clone has just a few counts. The chain employs TRBV5-6 and TRBJ2-3; 10 nucleotides line up with TRBD2. Germline CDR1 SGHDT, CDR2 YYEEEE. The junction had 6 bases not matched to a gene; V was cut back by 5 bases and J by 3 bases. CDR3 length: 15 residues. This CDR3 reads CASSPLAGETDTQYF. The CDR3 DNA is TGTGCCAGCAGTCCCCTAGCGGGAGAGACAGATACGCAGTATTTT.

The V and J genes are TRBV7-9 and TRBJ2-1, with D perhaps TRBD2 (6 bases). The CDR3 length is 11 residues. V lost 1 base, J lost 14 bases, and 9 bases lay in between. CDR1 SEHNR and CDR2 FQNEAQ come from the germline V gene (reference sequence). The CDR3 loop reads CASSLETSKFF. In DNA, the CDR3 is TGTGCCAGCAGCTTAGAGACTAGTAAGTTCTTC.

The chain links TRBV9 to TRBJ2-4; 7 bases line up with TRBD2. V was clipped by 4 bases and J by 4 bases; unmatched bases: 8. Germline CDR1 and CDR2: SGDLS and YYNGEE. The length of the CDR3 is 15 residues. CDR3 bases: TGTGCCAGCAGCCCCCTCGGAGCGGGGAAAAACATTCAGTACTTC. Translated, it gives CASSPLGAGKNIQYF.

The V and J genes are TRBV18 and TRBJ2-2; 7 bases match TRBD1. The CDR3 totals 15 residues. Germline CDR1 and CDR2: KGHSH and LQKENI. Trimming removed 1 base from V and 5 bases from J; junction bases left unmatched: 4. CDR3 coding DNA: TGTGCCAGCTCACCACGGGACAGTACTACCGGGGAGCTGTTTTTT. Protein product: CASSPRDSTTGELFF.

There are a few counts of this clone. This rearrangement joins TRBV6-5 to TRBJ2-7; D might be TRBD1 or TRBD2, each matching 5 bases. Germline CDR1 is MNHEY and CDR2 is SVGAGI. The V end was cut by 2 bases, the J end by 1 base, with 12 bases between. This CDR3 is built from 15 residues. In DNA form, the CDR3 reads TGTGCCAGCAGTTACCGTCGTGGGGGATCCTACGAGCAGTACTTC. Its protein is CASSYRRGGSYEQYF.

This clone has only one observation. This chain joins TRBV7-2 and TRBJ1-1, with D unresolved. Germline V gene sequence: CDR1 SGHTA, CDR2 FQGNSA. The CDR3 is 14 residues long. The germline V and J ends were trimmed by 5 bases and 1 base, with 11 bases remaining between them. The CDR3 nucleotides read TGTGCCAGCAGCCCGATGTTAAAGAACACTGAAGCTTTCTTT. The encoded protein is CASSPMLKNTEAFF.

This clone is labeled medium-sized (0.01 to 0.1%). The junction shows a germline mismatch at one end, possibly a read error. The chain recombines TRBV5-6 with TRBJ2-5; possibly TRBD1 for D (5 bases). The V gene's germline CDR1 is SGHDT and CDR2 YYEEEE. The CDR3 runs 12 residues. The CDR3 region is CASSLGQGETDF. CDR3 bases: TGTGCCAGCAGCTTGGGGCAGGGTGAGACGGACTTC.